A selection of T cell receptor beta chains follows, all from one sample in a study of cytomegalovirus exposure and HLA in healthy donors. Repertoires were generated with immunoSEQ multiplex PCR, while TCRdb's copy carries only in-frame clones and drops some. The sample contains 150,000 or so clones, around 80% of which appear only once. Material for sequencing was PBMCs. The receptors come from a woman aged 40 to 55 in good health and CMV-seronegative. The CDR3 runs from the conserved cysteine through the conserved F or W. D genes are given only for firm matches. Not all rows give a size; the values are once, few, many and, for expanded clones, a class.

V: TRBV2; J: TRBJ1-6; D: .; size: .; DNA: TGTGCCAGCAGTGCGCGGCAGCCAATCTCCTATAATTCACCCCTCCACTTT; CDR3: CASSARQPISYNSPLHF
V: TRBV7-2; J: TRBJ1-2; D: TRBD1; size: .; DNA: TGTGCCAGCAGCTTAACAGGGACAGGGGGTCCTTCTAACTATGGCTACACCTTC; CDR3: CASSLTGTGGPSNYGYTF
V: TRBV28; J: TRBJ1-6; D: .; size: .; DNA: TGTGCCAGCATTAGACAGATTAATTCACCCCTCCACTTT; CDR3: CASIRQINSPLHF
V: TRBV11-1; J: TRBJ2-3; D: .; size: .; DNA: TGTGCCAGCAGCTTAGCGGTACACCAGCAGTATTTT; CDR3: CASSLAVHQQYF
V: TRBV9; J: TRBJ1-1; D: .; size: .; DNA: TGTGCCAGCAGCGTAGGTAGTAAGATTGACACTGAAGCTTTCTTT; CDR3: CASSVGSKIDTEAFF
V: TRBV19; J: TRBJ2-2; D: .; size: .; DNA: TGTGCCAGTATGGGGGGGCTAGCGAGAACCGGGGAGCTGTTTTTT; CDR3: CASMGGLARTGELFF
V: TRBV18; J: TRBJ2-5; D: .; size: .; DNA: TGTGCCAGCTCTCTAAACCGGGGCCAAGAGACCCAGTACTTC; CDR3: CASSLNRGQETQYF
V: TRBV6-4; J: TRBJ2-2; D: .; size: .; DNA: TGTGCCAGCAGTGTTGAGGGAGGCAACGCCGGGGAGCTGTTTTTT; CDR3: CASSVEGGNAGELFF
V: TRBV7-9; J: TRBJ1-2; D: TRBD1; size: once; DNA: TGTGCCAGCAGCTTAGTGGGGACAGCTTATGGCTACACCTTC; CDR3: CASSLVGTAYGYTF
V: TRBV19; J: TRBJ1-1; D: TRBD1; size: .; DNA: TGTGCCAGTAAGGAGACAGGGGGCCTGGGGACTGAAGCTTTCTTT; CDR3: CASKETGGLGTEAFF
V: TRBV28; J: TRBJ2-6; D: .; size: .; DNA: TGTGCCAGCAGTCCTGAGACTGCATCTGGGGCCAACGGCCTGACTTTC; CDR3: CASSPETASGANGLTF
V: TRBV19; J: TRBJ1-5; D: TRBD1; size: .; DNA: TGTGCCAGTAGTAGACAGGGAGGCAATCAGCCCCAGCATTTT; CDR3: CASSRQGGNQPQHF
V: TRBV5-5; J: TRBJ1-5; D: TRBD1; size: .; DNA: TGTGCCAGCAGCTTGGGTTTGGACAGGGTAAATCAGCCCCAGCATTTT; CDR3: CASSLGLDRVNQPQHF
V: TRBV11-2; J: TRBJ2-1; D: TRBD2; size: .; DNA: TGTGCCAGCAGCCCAGCGGGAGTCAATGAGCAGTTCTTC; CDR3: CASSPAGVNEQFF
V: TRBV7-2; J: TRBJ2-5; D: TRBD2; size: .; DNA: TGTGCCAGCAGCTCGATCGGGGGGATTTTAACGCAAGAGACCCAGTACTTC; CDR3: CASSSIGGILTQETQYF
V: TRBV7-9; J: TRBJ2-6; D: .; size: .; DNA: TGTGCCAGCAGCTTAGTACGCCAGACAGTCTCTGGGGCCAACGGCCTGACTTTC; CDR3: CASSLVRQTVSGANGLTF
V: TRBV9; J: TRBJ1-3; D: .; size: .; DNA: TGTGCCAGCAGCCCCCAGGCCGGACAGACTTATACTTCTGGAAACACCATATATTTT; CDR3: CASSPQAGQTYTSGNTIYF
V: TRBV12-5; J: TRBJ1-1; D: .; size: .; DNA: TGTGCTAGTGGCCAGACAGAGAACACTGAAGCTTTCTTT; CDR3: CASGQTENTEAFF
V: TRBV6-5; J: TRBJ2-3; D: .; size: .; DNA: TGTGCCAGCAGTTATGGCAGGGGCACAGATACGCAGTATTTT; CDR3: CASSYGRGTDTQYF
V: TRBV6-1; J: TRBJ2-1; D: TRBD1; size: .; DNA: TGTGCCAGCAGTGAGCAGGGGGCGGTCAATGAGCAGTTCTTC; CDR3: CASSEQGAVNEQFF
V: TRBV5-4; J: TRBJ1-5; D: .; size: once; DNA: TGTGCCAGCAGCTTGGGGCCGGGGATCAATCAGCCCCAGCATTTT; CDR3: CASSLGPGINQPQHF
V: TRBV4-2; J: TRBJ2-5; D: TRBD2; size: .; DNA: TGTGCCAGCAGCTTCGCTAGCGGACAAGAGACCCAGTACTTC; CDR3: CASSFASGQETQYF
V: TRBV12-5; J: TRBJ1-2; D: .; size: once; DNA: TGTGCTAGTGCCCTCCGGGACAAGGGTGGCTACACCTTC; CDR3: CASALRDKGGYTF
V: TRBV19; J: TRBJ2-5; D: TRBD2; size: .; DNA: TGTGCCACCCTGGGACTACCAGGGGAGACCCAGTACTTC; CDR3: CATLGLPGETQYF
V: TRBV4-3; J: TRBJ1-2; D: TRBD1; size: .; DNA: TGCGCCAGCAGAGGACGACTCAACCCAGGGGGATATGGCTACACCTTC; CDR3: CASRGRLNPGGYGYTF
V: TRBV7-2; J: TRBJ1-3; D: .; size: few; DNA: TGTGCCAGCAGCTTAGTGGGAGGGGGACCTGGAAACACCATATATTTT; CDR3: CASSLVGGGPGNTIYF
V: TRBV2; J: TRBJ2-1; D: .; size: .; DNA: TGTGCCAGCCTTAGGGGAGGGACAGGGCAGTTCTTC; CDR3: CASLRGGTGQFF
V: TRBV4-1; J: TRBJ1-2; D: .; size: .; DNA: TGCGCCAGCAGCCCCCCCCTAGACAGAAATGGCTACACCTTC; CDR3: CASSPPLDRNGYTF
V: TRBV28; J: TRBJ1-2; D: .; size: .; DNA: TGTGCCAGCAGTTTCCACAGGTCCTCTAACTATGGCTACACCTTC; CDR3: CASSFHRSSNYGYTF
V: TRBV25-1; J: TRBJ2-7; D: TRBD1; size: few; DNA: TGTGCCAGCAGGGACAGGGCGGACAGCGAGCAGTACTTC; CDR3: CASRDRADSEQYF
V: TRBV2; J: TRBJ1-4; D: .; size: .; DNA: TGTGCCAGCTTCCTTAATGAAAAACTGTTTTTT; CDR3: CASFLNEKLFF
V: TRBV7-2; J: TRBJ2-5; D: TRBD2; size: .; DNA: TGTGCCAGCAGCTTAGGGGCCAGCGGGATGTACCAAGAGACCCAGTACTTC; CDR3: CASSLGASGMYQETQYF